The 17 T cell receptor beta chains below come from one sample, sequenced in a study of post-analysis software for immune sequencing data. Carried by the TCR beta cDNA libraries were unique molecular identifiers. TCRdb ran MiXCR on the PCR reads and lists one entry per CDR3 protein. The sample has 750,000 to 950,000 distinct CDR3 sequences; 35% to 55% are singletons. These receptors' antigens are unknown. General observations from the study: Roughly 5 TRBV segments occurring more often in patients than controls included TRBV5-6, TRBV5-1 and TRBV20-1.

Sequences were obtained from blood. These receptors all stem from a girl between 5 and 17 years old with multiple sclerosis.

This clonotype was found a few times. The gene calls are TRBV3-1 and TRBJ2-1; 9 bases align to TRBD2. This CDR3 region has 18 residues. J lost 8 bases, V lost 4 bases, and 18 bases had no gene match. Germline CDR1 and CDR2: LGHDT and YNNKEL (reference sequence). CDR3 bases: TGTGCCAGCAGCCCCTTCCCGGGACTAGCCCGGGCGAAGGATGAGCAGTTCTTC. This gives the protein CASSPFPGLARAKDEQFF.

V usage is TRBV25-1 and J usage is TRBJ2-7, with a tentative D call TRBD1 (6 bases). Germline CDR1 reads MGHDK; CDR2 reads SYGVNS. The CDR3 is 13 amino acids. V lost 4 bases to trimming and J lost 4 bases, with 11 bases between them. The CDR3 sequence: CASSGVDRYEQYF. The CDR3 coding sequence is TGTGCCAGCAGTGGAGTGGACAGATACGAGCAGTACTTC.

This sequence joins TRBV7-9 and TRBJ2-5; weak D call: TRBD1 (6 bases). The closer fit of TRBJ2-7 to the DNA end suggests the J call may be wrong. The CDR3 contains 13 residues. From germline, CDR1 is SEHNR and CDR2 FQNEAQ (reference sequence). CDR3 in amino acids: CASSPEQGREQYF. The CDR3 bases are TGTGCCAGCAGCCCCGAACAGGGCCGCGAGCAGTACTTC.

This chain uses TRBV19 with TRBJ2-1; a weak D match, TRBD2 (5 bases). The CDR3 loop spans 15 amino acids. The germline CDR1 and CDR2 sequences are LNHDA and SQIVND (reference sequence). Trimming removed 3 bases from V and 1 base from J, with 10 bases in between. The CDR3 sequence is CASSITRPSYNEQFF. The CDR3 bases are TGTGCCAGTAGTATTACTAGACCGTCCTACAATGAGCAGTTCTTC.

V is TRBV6-6 and J is TRBJ1-4; D gene ambiguous. The germline V gene has CDR1 MNHNY and CDR2 SVGAGI (reference sequence). Between the trimmed V and J ends, which lost 5 bases and 5 bases, there was a span of 12 bases. CDR3 length: 14 amino acids. The CDR3 sequence: CASSLRHLNEKLFF. CDR3 nucleotides: TGTGCCAGCAGTCTCCGGCACCTAAATGAAAAACTGTTTTTT.

The chain is built from TRBV28 and TRBJ2-5; D gene ambiguous. This CDR3 has 15 residues. Germline V gene sequence: CDR1 MDHEN, CDR2 SYDVKM. The V end lost 3 bases, the J end lost 0 bases, and 11 bases lay between the germline ends. The CDR3 protein is CASSFRQNDQETQYF. CDR3 in DNA: TGTGCCAGCAGTTTTAGGCAGAACGACCAAGAGACCCAGTACTTC.

This clonotype has just one count. The chain joins TRBV29-1 to TRBJ2-7; the D gene could be TRBD1 or TRBD2 (6 bases each). Germline values: CDR1 SQVTM, CDR2 ANQGSEA. The length of the CDR3 is 14 residues. The DNA of the CDR3 is TGCAACCACCGGGACAAGGGGGGAACCTACGAGCAGTACTTC. Residues: CNHRDKGGTYEQYF.

The chain couples TRBV12-3 or TRBV12-4 to TRBJ2-7; 11 bases line up with TRBD2. CDR3 size: 15 residues. The V gene end was trimmed by 5 bases and the J gene end by 7 bases; junction bases not matched to a gene: 10. The CDR3 loop is CASSPELAGAGEQYF. The CDR3 nucleotides are TGTGCCAGCAGTCCTGAACTAGCGGGAGCGGGAGAGCAGTACTTC.

The count of this clonotype is one. Sequence at one end of the junction differs from germline and may be a read error. The chain is built from TRBV24-1 and TRBJ1-5; 9 nucleotides agree with TRBD1. The CDR3 totals 15 residues. Germline V lookup: CDR1 KGHDR, CDR2 SFDVKD. The CDR3 bases are TGTGCCACCAGTGATGCCGGGACAGGGTATCAGCCCCGGCATTTT. Its protein product is CATSDAGTGYQPRHF.

This chain joins TRBV5-1 and TRBJ2-4; no firm D call. CDR3 length: 19 amino acids. In germline, CDR1 is SGHRS, CDR2 YFSETQ. The ends were cut back, 0 bases at V and 1 base at J, with 20 bases in the middle. This CDR3 reads CASSLEGGAPGWAKNIQYF. The DNA of the CDR3 is TGCGCCAGCAGCTTGGAGGGCGGAGCTCCTGGATGGGCCAAAAACATTCAGTACTTC.

The sample holds many counts of this clonotype. This chain links TRBV9 with TRBJ2-3; TRBD2 is a possible D gene (5 bases). The CDR3 has 15 residues. The germline CDR1 and CDR2 sequences are SGDLS and YYNGEE. The V and J ends lost 0 bases and 1 base respectively, with 9 bases between them. Here the CDR3 reads CASSVGEGGTDTQYF. CDR3 coding DNA: TGTGCCAGCAGCGTAGGTGAGGGAGGCACAGATACGCAGTATTTT.

This chain connects TRBV10-2 to TRBJ2-5; a possible D gene is TRBD1 (6 bases). Germline assignment: CDR1 WSHSY and CDR2 SAAADI. The length of the CDR3 is 12 residues. V lost 8 bases and J lost 3, with 10 bases in between. The CDR3: CASLNREETQYF. CDR3 nucleotides: TGCGCCAGCTTGAACAGGGAAGAGACCCAGTACTTC.

The J gene is TRBJ2-7, the V gene TRBV27; tentatively, D is TRBD2 (6 bases). Trimming stripped 3 bases from V and 4 bases from J, with 16 bases between. CDR3 size: 15 residues. The V gene's germline CDR1 is MNHEY and CDR2 SMNVEV (reference sequence). CDR3 nucleotide sequence: TGTGCCAGCAGTTTTAGTGGGGGGAATGGGTACGAGCAGTACTTC. Encoded protein: CASSFSGGNGYEQYF.

There are a few counts of this clonotype. The rearrangement uses TRBV6-5 and TRBJ2-1; 14 positions agree with TRBD2. The J segment lost 7 bases and the V segment lost 4 bases, leaving 3 bases of the junction unmatched. CDR1 is MNHEY and CDR2 is SVGAGI in the germline V gene. This CDR3 has 15 amino acids. The CDR3 DNA sequence: TGTGCCAGCAGTTGGACTAGCGGGAGGAGGAATGAGCAGTTCTTC. Translation gives CASSWTSGRRNEQFF.

The chain couples TRBV7-2 to TRBJ2-7, with 8 bases identical to TRBD1. The J segment lost 2 bases and the V segment lost 4 bases, leaving 7 bases of the junction unmatched. The CDR3 is 15 amino acids. Germline CDR1 reads SGHTA; CDR2 reads FQGNSA. This chain's CDR3 is CASSSAGGATYEQYF. The CDR3, as DNA: TGTGCCAGCAGCTCTGCAGGGGGCGCAACCTACGAGCAGTACTTC.

This clonotype was recorded a few times. The V and J genes are TRBV2 and TRBJ2-7, with 8 bases lining up with TRBD1. This CDR3 contains 15 residues. J gave up 3 bases and V 8 bases, and 12 bases lay outside the gene matches. The germline V gene encodes CDR1 SNHLY and CDR2 FYNNEI. The CDR3 bases are TGTGCCAGCCGGAAGCCGGGACAGGAGATCTACGAGCAGTACTTC. The encoded protein is CASRKPGQEIYEQYF.

The chain employs TRBV6-6 and TRBJ1-2; 9 nucleotides match TRBD1. The germline V gene has CDR1 MNHNY and CDR2 SVGAGI (reference sequence). After removal of 6 bases from V and 4 bases from J, the junction contained 9 bases not matched to a gene. The CDR3 is 15 amino acids. CDR3 in DNA: TGTGCCAGCAGGCCCAATACAGGGGGCCTCTATGGCTACACCTTC. It encodes CASRPNTGGLYGYTF.